These 30 T cell receptor beta chains share one sample of origin, sequenced in a study of shared clonotypes between healthy human individuals (dated by TCRdb to the early 2020s). Library prep was done by the immunoSEQ multiplex PCR assay. What TCRdb holds here is the immuneACCESS table cut down to in-frame rearrangements. Part of the clones is not present; checked against another copy, under half of the missing clones reflect an unresolved V gene, and the others are unexplained. The sample contains 600,000 to 750,000 clones, over 55% of them found a single time. The ten largest clones represent under 2% of the sample. The sequencing input was memory CD4+ T cells sorted from blood. Per the publication, the cell subset or site label means: CD45RA-negative fraction. Every receptor here comes from a woman aged 25 to 45 in good health.

The chain has TRBV18 and TRBJ1-1; a weak D match, TRBD1 (6 bases). Trimming left V 2 bases short and J 6 bases short, with 7 bases between. This CDR3 has 12 residues. The germline V gene encodes CDR1 KGHSH and CDR2 LQKENI. CDR3 sequence (DNA): TGTGCCAGCTCACCAGACAGGTCTGAAGCTTTCTTT. This gives the protein CASSPDRSEAFF.

This chain uses TRBV11-2 with TRBJ2-7; 7 positions match TRBD2. The CDR3 length is 14 residues. Unmatched junction bases numbered 4, after V lost 5 bases and J lost 0 bases. CDR1 is SGHAT, CDR2 FQNNGV, per germline. The CDR3 nucleotides read TGTGCCAGCAGCGCGGGACTAAGCTCCTACGAGCAGTACTTC. Amino acid sequence: CASSAGLSSYEQYF.

This clone appeared a single time. The chain has TRBV11-1 and TRBJ2-5; 12 bases map to TRBD2. V trimming: 5 bases; J trimming: 4 bases; junction bases outside the gene matches: 8. CDR3 length equals 16 residues. Germline V gene data show CDR1 as SGHAT and CDR2 as FQDESV (reference sequence). The CDR3 coding sequence is TGTGCCAGCAGCCTACTAGCGGGAGGAATCAGAGAGACCCAGTACTTC. Protein sequence: CASSLLAGGIRETQYF.

With respect to this clone: A much bigger clone sits one base away, suggesting this may be a read error. The V gene is TRBV6-4, the J gene TRBJ1-5, with TRBD1 matching over 8 bases. This CDR3 comprises 16 residues. Germline assignment: CDR1 MRHNA and CDR2 SNTAGT. V trimming: 3 bases; J trimming: 5 bases; junction bases outside the gene matches: 9. The CDR3 loop is CASSEQDRDFYQPQHF. CDR3 in DNA: TGTGCCAGCAGTGAACAGGACAGGGACTTCTATCAGCCCCAGCATTTT.

This clone showed up just a few times. The rearrangement joins TRBV5-4 to TRBJ1-2, with D hard to call. Trimming removed 0 bases at V and 2 bases at J, with 11 bases between. The CDR3 extends over 15 amino acids. Germline values: CDR1 SGHNT, CDR2 YYREEE (reference sequence). The CDR3 DNA sequence: TGTGCCAGCAGCTTGGTGCATTCCCAAAACTATGGCTACACCTTC. Translated, it gives CASSLVHSQNYGYTF.

This sequence joins TRBV29-1 and TRBJ2-1, with D possibly TRBD2 on 6 matching bases. Germline V lookup: CDR1 SQVTM, CDR2 ANQGSEA. V lost 6 bases and J 3 bases, leaving 9 bases between the germline ends. There are 12 residues in the CDR3. CDR3 sequence: CSVEGFYNEQFF. The CDR3, as DNA: TGCAGCGTGGAGGGATTCTACAATGAGCAGTTCTTC.

In the case of this clone: Distinct nucleotide sequences in the sample also encode this CDR3. The gene calls are TRBV30 and TRBJ1-1; D uncertain. CDR3 length: 12 residues. Trimming took 3 bases from V and 3 from J, leaving 8 bases between them. In germline, CDR1 is GTSNPN, CDR2 SVGIG (reference sequence). CDR3 sequence: CAWRGGDTEAFF. Written as DNA, the CDR3 is TGTGCCTGGAGAGGCGGGGACACTGAAGCTTTCTTT.

The chain couples TRBV11-1 to TRBJ2-1; D gene unclear. CDR1 is SGHAT and CDR2 is FQDESV in the germline V gene (reference sequence). There are 16 residues in the CDR3. V lost 2 bases and J lost 6, with 17 bases in between. The CDR3 region has the DNA TGTGCCAGCAGCTTAAAAAAGAGAAGACGATTCAATGAGCAGTTCTTC. This gives the protein CASSLKKRRRFNEQFF.

This clone is a singleton in its sample. The gene calls are TRBV11-2 and TRBJ1-2; D not certain. Trimming cost V 3 bases and J 4 bases, with 9 bases left between them. The CDR3 has 13 amino acids. Germline CDR1 and CDR2: SGHAT and FQNNGV. CDR3 nucleotide sequence: TGTGCCAGCAGCTTCTCCAGCAGCTATGGCTACACCTTC. Amino acid sequence: CASSFSSSYGYTF.

This chain joins TRBV7-9 and TRBJ2-3, with a weak D call TRBD1 (5 bases). V lost 5 bases, J lost 4 bases, and 16 bases lay in between. In germline, CDR1 is SEHNR, CDR2 FQNEAQ (reference sequence). This CDR3 has 15 amino acids. CDR3 in amino acids: CASSPAAGQADTQYF. As DNA, the CDR3 is TGTGCCAGCAGCCCGGCGGCAGGGCAAGCAGATACGCAGTATTTT.

The genes are TRBV4-1 and TRBJ2-1, with TRBD2 matching 10 bases. CDR1 and CDR2 (germline): MGHRA, YSYEKL. With 3 bases clipped from V and 0 bases from J, the junction kept 11 bases outside the gene matches. CDR3 size: 19 residues. CDR3 bases: TGCGCCAGCAGCCAGTTAGCGGGAGGCACGGCTAGCTCCTACAATGAGCAGTTCTTC. Amino acids: CASSQLAGGTASSYNEQFF.

The chain is built from TRBV13 and TRBJ2-7; tentatively, D is TRBD2 (6 bases). The germline V gene encodes CDR1 PRHDT and CDR2 FYEKMQ (reference sequence). The CDR3 spans 15 residues. V lost 3 bases, J lost 0 bases, and 12 bases lay in between. CDR3 DNA: TGTGCCAGCAGCTTGGGGGGAGCAAGCTCCTACGAGCAGTACTTC. Its translation: CASSLGGASSYEQYF.

The rearrangement uses TRBV5-5 and TRBJ2-3, with a possible D match to TRBD2 (6 bases). Germline assignment: CDR1 SGHKS and CDR2 YYEKEE (reference sequence). Deletions cut 4 bases from V and 0 bases from J, with 18 bases between. This CDR3 spans 17 amino acids. The CDR3 region is CASSPRLGELSTDTQYF. The DNA for the CDR3 is TGTGCCAGCAGCCCGAGACTAGGTGAACTGAGCACAGATACGCAGTATTTT.

This clone was detected only a few times. The chain employs TRBV5-4 and TRBJ2-5, with 11 bases that match TRBD2. The germline V gene has CDR1 SGHNT and CDR2 YYREEE (reference sequence). This CDR3 has 15 amino acids. Unmatched junction bases numbered 2, after V lost 1 base and J lost 3 bases. This chain's CDR3 is CASSLLLAGEETQYF. The CDR3 coding sequence is TGTGCCAGCAGCTTGTTACTAGCGGGAGAAGAGACCCAGTACTTC.

The chain is built from TRBV28 and TRBJ1-2, with 9 nucleotides matching TRBD1. This CDR3 has 15 residues. Germline loops: CDR1 MDHEN, CDR2 SYDVKM. J lost 4 bases, V lost 8 bases, and 11 bases had no gene match. DNA for the CDR3: TGTGCCAGCGTCACAGGGGGCGCCTTAGGCTATGGCTACACCTTC. Its protein is CASVTGGALGYGYTF.

The V call is TRBV11-2, the J call TRBJ1-5, with D possibly TRBD1 on 5 matching bases. Trimming removed 5 bases from V and 7 bases from J, with 15 bases in between. Germline V gene lookup returns CDR1 SGHAT and CDR2 FQNNGV. The CDR3 consists of 14 residues. CDR3 sequence (DNA): TGTGCCAGCAGCGAACAGGAGGGCCGGCAGCCCCAGCATTTT. The encoded protein is CASSEQEGRQPQHF.

V gene TRBV7-6 combines with J gene TRBJ1-1; tentatively, D is TRBD1 (5 bases). V dropped 4 bases and J dropped 4 bases, with 16 bases sitting between them. The length of the CDR3 is 15 residues. The germline gives CDR1 SGHVS, CDR2 FNYEAQ. This chain's CDR3 is CASSSPGYVGTEAFF. The CDR3 coding sequence is TGTGCCAGCAGCTCCCCAGGGTACGTGGGCACTGAAGCTTTCTTT.

V usage is TRBV7-9 and J usage is TRBJ1-5; no reliable D call. This CDR3 has 15 residues. Germline V gives CDR1 SEHNR, CDR2 FQNEAQ (reference sequence). Between the trimmed V and J ends, which lost 3 bases and 0 bases, there was a span of 9 bases. In DNA form, the CDR3 reads TGTGCCAGCAGCTTTTCCGGAACTAGCAATCAGCCCCAGCATTTT. It specifies CASSFSGTSNQPQHF.

The rearrangement uses TRBV5-1 and TRBJ2-2, with 8 bases that match TRBD2. The V segment lost 4 bases and the J segment 1 base; nucleotides outside the gene matches: 6. Germline CDR1 reads SGHRS; CDR2 reads YFSETQ. The CDR3 extends over 16 amino acids. The CDR3 here is CASSPPGLGNTGELFF. CDR3 nucleotide sequence: TGCGCCAGCAGCCCTCCGGGACTAGGGAACACCGGGGAGCTGTTTTTT.

In this sample, this clone turned up once. V and J are TRBV5-5 and TRBJ1-4; 9 nucleotides agree with TRBD1. This CDR3 comprises 15 residues. Germline CDR1 reads SGHKS; CDR2 reads YYEKEE (reference sequence). The J segment lost 4 bases and the V segment lost 3 bases, leaving 4 bases of the junction unmatched. The CDR3 spells CASSSTGQGNEKLFF. The CDR3 DNA reads as TGTGCCAGCAGCTCTACGGGACAGGGTAATGAAAAACTGTTTTTT.

This clone has more than one count but fewer than ten. The rearrangement links TRBV30 to TRBJ2-3; D remains ambiguous. The V end lost 2 bases, the J end lost 3 bases, and 6 bases lay between the germline ends. This CDR3 has 12 amino acids. Germline CDR1 reads GTSNPN; CDR2 reads SVGIG (reference sequence). The chain's CDR3 is CAWSPITDTQYF. The CDR3 bases are TGTGCCTGGAGTCCTATTACAGATACGCAGTATTTT.

This chain joins TRBV27 and TRBJ2-5; D could derive from TRBD1 or TRBD2 (5 bases each). Trimming cost V 6 bases and J 5 bases, with 19 bases left between them. CDR1 MNHEY and CDR2 SMNVEV come from the germline V gene (reference sequence). There are 15 residues in the CDR3. CDR3 DNA sequence: TGTGCCAGCAGCCGCCGAGGGCTAGCAGGGGAGACCCAGTACTTC. Amino acids: CASSRRGLAGETQYF.

The sample holds many counts of this clone. The rearrangement links TRBV18 to TRBJ2-7; 9 positions agree with TRBD1. CDR1 KGHSH and CDR2 LQKENI come from the germline V gene. V trimming: 5 bases; J trimming: 5 bases; junction bases outside the gene matches: 10. The CDR3 covers 15 residues. The DNA of the CDR3 is TGTGCCAGCTCAGAACGGGACAGGGCCCTGGACGAGCAGTACTTC. Residues: CASSERDRALDEQYF.

In this sample, this clone turned up a few times. The chain is built from TRBV6-4 and TRBJ1-2, with D possibly being TRBD1 (5 bases). There are 14 residues in the CDR3. With 0 bases removed from V and 6 bases from J, the gap between germline ends came to 11 bases. CDR1 MRHNA and CDR2 SNTAGT come from the germline V gene. This CDR3 reads CASSDSSGSDGYTF. The CDR3 DNA follows: TGTGCCAGCAGTGACTCGTCAGGGTCGGATGGCTACACCTTC.

The sample holds a few counts of this clone. The V and J genes are TRBV6-4 and TRBJ2-6; D is ambiguous. This CDR3 is 14 amino acids long. Germline values: CDR1 MRHNA, CDR2 SNTAGT. The ends were cut back, 5 bases at V and 0 bases at J, with 5 bases in the middle. The CDR3, as DNA: TGTGCCAGCAGTCCAGGCTCTGGGGCCAACGTCCTGACTTTC. Its protein product is CASSPGSGANVLTF.

The chain recombines TRBV30 with TRBJ1-2, with 7 nucleotides matching TRBD1. The germline V gene encodes CDR1 GTSNPN and CDR2 SVGIG (reference sequence). The CDR3 runs to 13 residues. J lost 9 bases, V lost 4 bases, and 11 bases had no gene match. The DNA of the CDR3 is TGTGCCTGGAACCACAGGGGACCTACGAGCTACACCTTC. Encoded protein: CAWNHRGPTSYTF.

The chain recombines TRBV2 with TRBJ2-7; 11 positions match TRBD2. Germline V lookup: CDR1 SNHLY, CDR2 FYNNEI. Trimming took 8 bases from V and 5 from J; bases not matched to a gene: 8. This CDR3 comprises 14 residues. The CDR3 nucleotides read TGTGCCAGCGACTCTAGCGGGAGGAGCAACGAGCAGTACTTC. It is translated as CASDSSGRSNEQYF.

This clone was found many times. The chain has TRBV29-1 and TRBJ1-5, with 9 bases identical to TRBD1. The V gene end was trimmed by 6 bases and the J gene end by 5 bases; junction bases not matched to a gene: 5. The CDR3 is made up of 13 amino acids. From germline, CDR1 is SQVTM and CDR2 ANQGSEA. In DNA, the CDR3 is TGCAGCGTGACGGACAGGGGCGATCAGCCCCAGCATTTT. Its translation is CSVTDRGDQPQHF.

Concerning this clone itself: At one end the junction does not follow the germline gene, possibly because of a read error. Other DNA sequences within the sample encode an identical CDR3. This chain uses TRBV28 with TRBJ1-5; D uncertain. CDR1 and CDR2 (germline): MDHEN, SYDVKM. The CDR3 runs to 13 residues. DNA for the CDR3: TGTGCCAGCAGAGGCAGTAGCAATCAGCCCCAACATTTT. This encodes CASRGSSNQPQHF.

This chain uses TRBV7-7 with TRBJ2-5, with D hard to call. The V gene's germline CDR1 is SSHAT and CDR2 FNYEAQ (reference sequence). The CDR3 sequence is 12 residues long. Trimming removed 4 bases from V and 11 bases from J, with 14 bases in between. The CDR3: CASSSPGERQYF. CDR3 nucleotide sequence: TGTGCCAGCAGCTCACCCGGAGAACGGCAGTACTTC.